Listed here is a single T cell receptor (beta chain). Its antigen is currently unknown. These data are taken from a study of cytomegalovirus exposure and HLA in healthy donors. Study observations and caveats: The authors confirmed in vitro that a few CMV-associated chains were specific for CMV antigens.

Donors were drawn from the approximately 130-subject validation cohort, separate from the roughly 610-subject first cohort. Data came from immunoSEQ multiplex PCR; TCRdb stores just in-frame clones and leaves some out. The sample has 250,000 to 350,000 clones, around 87% seen once. This TCR came from a young woman in good health and CMV-seronegative. The specimen was PBMCs.

CDR3 protein: CASSQVQGGTYGYTF. DNA of the CDR3: TGCGCCAGCAGCCAAGTACAGGGAGGGACTTATGGCTACACCTTC. The V gene is TRBV4-1, the J gene TRBJ1-2; perhaps TRBD1 as D (6 bases). CDR3 length equals 15 residues. Trimming took off 1 base at V and 5 bases at J, with 14 bases between the two ends. Germline V gives CDR1 MGHRA, CDR2 YSYEKL.